This T cell receptor beta chain was captured in a study of T cell responses to AZD1222 COVID-19 vaccine. Broader study findings: Reports say nearly half of spike-specific TCRs go after unmutated variant regions. The sample set comprised mostly white British donors with more females, and clonal diversity was possibly underestimated. Rises in breadth and depth of Spike-specific TCRs came after two AZD1222 doses.

Of note for this clone: Its antigen is as yet unknown.

Data came from immunoSEQ multiplex PCR; TCRdb stores just in-frame clones and leaves some out. The repertoire holds some 190,000 clones, with just over 90% as singletons. The sequence derives from an adult who received the AZD1222 COVID-19 vaccine. The sample was peripheral blood, taken 28 days after the second AZD1222 dose.

For the CDR3, the DNA is TGTGCCAGCAGTTACCTAGACAGGGGCCAGCCCCAGCATTTT. This translates into CASSYLDRGQPQHF. The V gene is TRBV6-2 or TRBV6-3, the J gene TRBJ1-5, with 8 bases that match TRBD1. Germline V CDR1 and CDR2: MNHEY, SVGEGT. The trim removed 2 bases at V and 7 bases at J, leaving 4 bases unmatched. CDR3 length: 14 amino acids.